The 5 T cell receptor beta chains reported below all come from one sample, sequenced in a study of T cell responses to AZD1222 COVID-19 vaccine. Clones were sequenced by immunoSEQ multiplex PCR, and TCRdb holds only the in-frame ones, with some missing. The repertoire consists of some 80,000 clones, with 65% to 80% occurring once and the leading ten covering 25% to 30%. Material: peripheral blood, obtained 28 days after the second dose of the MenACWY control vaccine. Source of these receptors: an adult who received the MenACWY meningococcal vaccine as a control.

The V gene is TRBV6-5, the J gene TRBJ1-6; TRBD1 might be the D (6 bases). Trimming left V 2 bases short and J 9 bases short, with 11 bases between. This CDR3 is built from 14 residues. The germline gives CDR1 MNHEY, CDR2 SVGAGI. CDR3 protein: CASSYKTGTSPLHF. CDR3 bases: TGTGCCAGCAGTTACAAAACAGGGACTTCACCCCTCCACTTT.

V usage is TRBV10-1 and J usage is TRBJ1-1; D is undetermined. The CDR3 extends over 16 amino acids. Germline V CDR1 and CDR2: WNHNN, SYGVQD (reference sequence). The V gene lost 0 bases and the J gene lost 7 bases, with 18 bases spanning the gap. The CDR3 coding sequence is TGCGCCAGCAGTGAGTCGAGGAATGCCCGACCCAGTGAAGCTTTCTTT. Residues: CASSESRNARPSEAFF.

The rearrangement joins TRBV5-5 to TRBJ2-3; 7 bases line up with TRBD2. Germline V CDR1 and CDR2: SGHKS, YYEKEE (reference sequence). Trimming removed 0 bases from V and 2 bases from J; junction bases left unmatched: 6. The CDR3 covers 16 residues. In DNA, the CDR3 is TGTGCCAGCAGCTTGGCCGTGGGAGGGCCCACAGATACGCAGTATTTT. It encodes CASSLAVGGPTDTQYF.

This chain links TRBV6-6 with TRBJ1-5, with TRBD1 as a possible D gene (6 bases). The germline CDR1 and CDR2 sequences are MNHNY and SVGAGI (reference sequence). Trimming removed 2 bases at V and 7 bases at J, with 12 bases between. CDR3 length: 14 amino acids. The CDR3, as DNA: TGTGCCAGCAGTTACCTCGGGGGCGCCCAGCCCCAGCATTTT. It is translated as CASSYLGGAQPQHF.

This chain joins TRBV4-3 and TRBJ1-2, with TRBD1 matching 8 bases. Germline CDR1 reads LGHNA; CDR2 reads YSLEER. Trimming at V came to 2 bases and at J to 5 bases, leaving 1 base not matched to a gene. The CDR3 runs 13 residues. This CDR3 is CASSQTGGYGYTF. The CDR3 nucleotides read TGCGCCAGCAGCCAAACAGGGGGGTATGGCTACACCTTC.